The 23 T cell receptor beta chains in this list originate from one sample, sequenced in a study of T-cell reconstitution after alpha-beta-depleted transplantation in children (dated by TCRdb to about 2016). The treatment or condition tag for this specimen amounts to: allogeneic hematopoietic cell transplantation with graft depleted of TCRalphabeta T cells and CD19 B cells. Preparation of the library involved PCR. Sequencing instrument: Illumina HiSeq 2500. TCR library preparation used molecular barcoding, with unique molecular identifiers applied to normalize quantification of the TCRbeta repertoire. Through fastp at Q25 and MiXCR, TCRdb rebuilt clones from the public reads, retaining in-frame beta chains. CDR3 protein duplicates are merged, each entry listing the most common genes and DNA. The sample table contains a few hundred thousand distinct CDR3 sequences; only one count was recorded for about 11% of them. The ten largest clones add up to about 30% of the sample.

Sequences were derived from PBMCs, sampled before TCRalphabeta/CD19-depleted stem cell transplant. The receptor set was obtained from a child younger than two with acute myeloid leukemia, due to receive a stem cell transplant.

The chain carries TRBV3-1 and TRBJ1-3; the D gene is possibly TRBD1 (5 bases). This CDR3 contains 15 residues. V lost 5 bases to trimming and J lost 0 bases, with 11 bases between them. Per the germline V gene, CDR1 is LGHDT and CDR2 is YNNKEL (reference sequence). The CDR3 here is CASSTGRSSGNTIYF. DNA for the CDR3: TGTGCCAGCAGCACGGGACGAAGCTCTGGAAACACCATATATTTT.

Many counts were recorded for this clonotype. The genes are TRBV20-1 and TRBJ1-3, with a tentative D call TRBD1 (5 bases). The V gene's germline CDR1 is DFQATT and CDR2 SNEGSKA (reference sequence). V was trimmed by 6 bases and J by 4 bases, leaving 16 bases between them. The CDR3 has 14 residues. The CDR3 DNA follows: TGCAGTGCCAGAAGGAGGGGCGGGGGAAACACCATATATTTT. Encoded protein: CSARRRGGGNTIYF.

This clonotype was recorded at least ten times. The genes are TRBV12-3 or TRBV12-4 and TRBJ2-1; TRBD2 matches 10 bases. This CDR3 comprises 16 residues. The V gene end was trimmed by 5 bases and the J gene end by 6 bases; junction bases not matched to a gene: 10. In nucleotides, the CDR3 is TGTGCCAGCAGTAGGGGAGCGGGAGGGAACTTCAATGAGCAGTTCTTC. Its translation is CASSRGAGGNFNEQFF.

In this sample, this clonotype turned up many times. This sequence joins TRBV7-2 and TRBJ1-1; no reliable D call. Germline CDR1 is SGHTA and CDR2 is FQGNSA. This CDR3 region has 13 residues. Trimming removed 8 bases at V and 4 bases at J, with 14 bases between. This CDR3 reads CASAISRATEAFF. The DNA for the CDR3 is TGTGCCAGCGCCATTAGTCGGGCCACTGAAGCTTTCTTT.

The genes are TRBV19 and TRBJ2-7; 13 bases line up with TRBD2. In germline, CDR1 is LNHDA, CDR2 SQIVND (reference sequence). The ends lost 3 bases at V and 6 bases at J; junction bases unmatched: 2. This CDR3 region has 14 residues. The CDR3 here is CASSITSGRGEQYF. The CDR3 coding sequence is TGTGCCAGTAGTATCACTAGCGGGAGGGGCGAGCAGTACTTC.

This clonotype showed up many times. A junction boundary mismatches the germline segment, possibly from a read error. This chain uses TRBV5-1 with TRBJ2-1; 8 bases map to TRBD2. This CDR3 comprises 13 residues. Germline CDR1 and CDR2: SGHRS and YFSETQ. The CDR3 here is CASSSDNSGISIF. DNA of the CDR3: TGCGCCAGCAGCTCCGATAATAGCGGGATTTCGATCTTC.

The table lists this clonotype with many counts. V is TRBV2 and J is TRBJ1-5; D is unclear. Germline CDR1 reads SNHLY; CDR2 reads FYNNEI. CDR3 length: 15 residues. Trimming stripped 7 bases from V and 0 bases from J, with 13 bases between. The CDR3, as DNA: TGTGCCAGCAAATCGGAAGTTAATAGCAATCAGCCCCAGCATTTT. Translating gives CASKSEVNSNQPQHF. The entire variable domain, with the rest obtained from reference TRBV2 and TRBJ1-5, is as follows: EPEVTQTPSHQVTQMGQEVILRCVPISNHLYFYWYRQILGQKVEFLVSFYNNEISEKSEIFDDQFSVERPDGSNFTLKIRSTKLEDSAMYFCASKSEVNSNQPQHFGDGTRLSIL.

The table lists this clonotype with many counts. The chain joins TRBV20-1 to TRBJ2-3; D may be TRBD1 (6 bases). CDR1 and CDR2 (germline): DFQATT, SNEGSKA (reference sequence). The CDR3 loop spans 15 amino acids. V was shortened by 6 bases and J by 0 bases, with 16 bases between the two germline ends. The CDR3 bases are TGCAGTGCCTGCCAGGCGGACAGTAGCACAGATACGCAGTATTTT. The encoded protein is CSACQADSSTDTQYF.

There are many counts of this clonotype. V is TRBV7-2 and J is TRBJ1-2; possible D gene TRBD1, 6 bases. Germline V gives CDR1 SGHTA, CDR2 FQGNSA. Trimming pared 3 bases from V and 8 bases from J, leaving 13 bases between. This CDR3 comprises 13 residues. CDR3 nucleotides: TGTGCCAGCAGCTTCAGGGGCTTGTTGGGCTACACCTTC. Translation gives CASSFRGLLGYTF.

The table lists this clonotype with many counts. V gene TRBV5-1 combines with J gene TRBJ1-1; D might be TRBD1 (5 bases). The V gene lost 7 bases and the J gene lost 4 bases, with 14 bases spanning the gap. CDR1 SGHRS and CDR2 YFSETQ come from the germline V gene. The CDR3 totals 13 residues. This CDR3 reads CASSQGSGTEAFF. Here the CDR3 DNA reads TGCGCCAGCTCTCAGGGTTCGGGCACTGAAGCTTTCTTT.

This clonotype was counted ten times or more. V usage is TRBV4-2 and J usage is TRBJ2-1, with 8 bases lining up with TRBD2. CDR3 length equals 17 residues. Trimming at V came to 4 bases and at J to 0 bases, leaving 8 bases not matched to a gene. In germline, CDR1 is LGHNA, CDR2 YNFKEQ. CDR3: CASSPPGLESSYNEQFF. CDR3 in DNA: TGTGCCAGCAGCCCTCCGGGACTAGAGAGCTCCTACAATGAGCAGTTCTTC.

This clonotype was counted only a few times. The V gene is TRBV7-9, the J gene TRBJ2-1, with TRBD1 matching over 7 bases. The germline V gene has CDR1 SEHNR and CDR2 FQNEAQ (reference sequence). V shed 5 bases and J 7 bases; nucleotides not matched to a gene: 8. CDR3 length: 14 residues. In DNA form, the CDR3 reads TGTGCCAGCAGCCCAGACAGGGTTCGAAATGAGCAGTTCTTC. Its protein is CASSPDRVRNEQFF.

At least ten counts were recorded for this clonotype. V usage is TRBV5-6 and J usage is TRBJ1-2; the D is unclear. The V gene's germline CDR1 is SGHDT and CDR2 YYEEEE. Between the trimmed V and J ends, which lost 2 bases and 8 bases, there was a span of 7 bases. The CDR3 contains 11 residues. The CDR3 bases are TGTGCCAGCAGCTTCCAAGGGGGCTACACCTTC. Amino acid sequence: CASSFQGGYTF.

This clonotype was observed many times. The chain's CDR3 is CASRMAPGDTEAFF. The CDR3 DNA reads TGTGCCAGCAGAATGGCCCCGGGGGACACTGAAGCTTTCTTT. V gene TRBV27 combines with J gene TRBJ1-1; a possible D gene is TRBD1 (5 bases). This CDR3 has 14 residues. Trimming removed 6 bases at V and 3 bases at J, with 14 bases between. Per the germline V gene, CDR1 is MNHEY and CDR2 is SMNVEV (reference sequence).

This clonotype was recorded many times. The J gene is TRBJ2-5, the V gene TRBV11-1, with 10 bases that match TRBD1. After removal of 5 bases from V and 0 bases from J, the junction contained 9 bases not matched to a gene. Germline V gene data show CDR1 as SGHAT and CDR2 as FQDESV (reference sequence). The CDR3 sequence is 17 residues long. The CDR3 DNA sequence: TGTGCCAGCAGCCAATCGGGACAGGGGACCAACCAAGAGACCCAGTACTTC. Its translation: CASSQSGQGTNQETQYF.

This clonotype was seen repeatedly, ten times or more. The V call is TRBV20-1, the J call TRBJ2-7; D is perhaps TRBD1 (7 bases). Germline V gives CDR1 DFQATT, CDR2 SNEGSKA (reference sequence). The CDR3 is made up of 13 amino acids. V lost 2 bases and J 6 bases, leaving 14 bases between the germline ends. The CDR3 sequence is CSARLEGAGEQYF. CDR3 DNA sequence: TGCAGTGCTAGATTGGAGGGGGCCGGCGAGCAGTACTTC.

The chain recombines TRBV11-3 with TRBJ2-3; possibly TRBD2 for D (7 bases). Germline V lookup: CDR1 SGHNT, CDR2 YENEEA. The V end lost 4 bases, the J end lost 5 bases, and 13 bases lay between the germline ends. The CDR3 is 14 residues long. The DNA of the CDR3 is TGTGCCAGCAGCTCGACTAGCAGGGGAGATACGCAGTATTTT. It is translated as CASSSTSRGDTQYF.

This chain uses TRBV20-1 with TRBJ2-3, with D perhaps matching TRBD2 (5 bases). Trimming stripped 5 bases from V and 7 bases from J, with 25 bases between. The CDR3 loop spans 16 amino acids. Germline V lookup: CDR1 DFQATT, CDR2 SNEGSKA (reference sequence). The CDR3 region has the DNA TGCAGTGCTTACTATTACCTTAGCGATTCTTTAAATACGCAGTATTTT. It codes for CSAYYYLSDSLNTQYF.

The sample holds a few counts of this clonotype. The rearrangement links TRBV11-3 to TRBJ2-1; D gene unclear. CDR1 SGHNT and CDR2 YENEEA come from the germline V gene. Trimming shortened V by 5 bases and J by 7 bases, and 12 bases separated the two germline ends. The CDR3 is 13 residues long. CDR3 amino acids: CASSVRPINEQFF. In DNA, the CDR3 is TGTGCCAGCAGCGTCCGTCCTATAAATGAGCAGTTCTTC.

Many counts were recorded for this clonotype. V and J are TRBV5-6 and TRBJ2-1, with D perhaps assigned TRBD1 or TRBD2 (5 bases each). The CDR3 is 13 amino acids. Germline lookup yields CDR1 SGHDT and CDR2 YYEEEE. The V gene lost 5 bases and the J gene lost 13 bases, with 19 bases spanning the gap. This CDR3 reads CASRWGTLGDQFF. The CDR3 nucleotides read TGTGCCAGCAGATGGGGGACCCTGGGTGACCAGTTCTTC.

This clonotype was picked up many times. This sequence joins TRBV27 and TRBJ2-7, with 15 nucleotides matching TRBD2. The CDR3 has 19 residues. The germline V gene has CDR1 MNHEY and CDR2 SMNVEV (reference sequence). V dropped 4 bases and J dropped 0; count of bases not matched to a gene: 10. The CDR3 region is CASSSSRRTSGRDSYEQYF. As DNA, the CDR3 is TGTGCCAGCAGTTCCTCCAGGCGGACTAGCGGGAGGGACTCCTACGAGCAGTACTTC.

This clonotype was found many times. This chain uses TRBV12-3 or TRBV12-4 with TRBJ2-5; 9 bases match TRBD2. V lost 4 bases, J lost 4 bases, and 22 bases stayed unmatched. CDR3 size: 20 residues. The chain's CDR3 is CASSSYRKQEGGGAGETQYF. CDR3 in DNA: TGTGCCAGCAGTTCGTATCGGAAACAGGAGGGCGGGGGGGCCGGAGAGACCCAGTACTTC.

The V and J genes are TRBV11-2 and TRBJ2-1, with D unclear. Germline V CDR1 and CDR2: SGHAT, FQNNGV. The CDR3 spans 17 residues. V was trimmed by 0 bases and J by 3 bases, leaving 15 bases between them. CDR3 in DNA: TGTGCCAGCAGCTTAGATCTCTCCCTGTGGGGCTACAATGAGCAGTTCTTC. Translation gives CASSLDLSLWGYNEQFF.